This is a list of T cell receptor beta chains from one sample in a study of blood T cell repertoires in COVID-19. Profiling relied on immunoSEQ multiplex PCR, and the TCRdb table lists in-frame clones only, not all of them. The repertoire holds around 130,000 clones, with 70% to 85% as singletons. Material for sequencing was peripheral blood. The source of these receptors is a woman between 65 and 79 years old with acute or convalescent COVID-19. The CDR3 runs from the conserved cysteine through the conserved F or W. A D gene is named only where the DNA matches it firmly. Clone size is shown for a subset of rows, as once, few, many or a class of expanded clone.

d_call,j_call,clone_size,v_call,cdr3_aa,cdr3_nt
-,TRBJ1-1,-,TRBV5-3,CARSSSRDKAFF,TGTGCCAGAAGCTCCTCTCGAGATAAGGCTTTCTTT
-,TRBJ2-3,few,TRBV7-2,CASSLGPGETDTQYF,TGTGCCAGCAGCTTAGGCCCCGGGGAAACAGATACGCAGTATTTT
-,TRBJ1-2,few,TRBV7-9,CASSLAGKEYGYTF,TGTGCCAGCAGCTTGGCAGGAAAAGAGTATGGCTACACCTTC
TRBD1,TRBJ1-2,-,TRBV6-5,CASSPPGGTNYGYTF,TGTGCCAGCAGCCCGCCAGGGGGCACTAACTATGGCTACACCTTC
-,TRBJ1-1,-,TRBV10-3,CAIRKTGDNTEAFF,TGTGCCATCAGAAAAACAGGAGATAACACTGAAGCTTTCTTT
-,TRBJ1-3,-,TRBV12-3/TRBV12-4,CASSTGTGNTIYF,TGTGCCAGCAGCACAGGGACTGGAAACACCATATATTTT
TRBD1,TRBJ2-5,-,TRBV7-2,CASRRDRGQETQYF,TGTGCCAGCAGGCGGGACAGGGGGCAAGAGACCCAGTACTTC
-,TRBJ1-6,once,TRBV7-2,CASSFQALAYNSPLHF,TGTGCCAGCAGCTTTCAAGCACTTGCCTATAATTCACCCCTCCACTTT
TRBD1,TRBJ2-3,-,TRBV6-5,CASRWTGVTDTQYF,TGTGCCAGCCGCTGGACAGGGGTCACAGATACGCAGTATTTT
-,TRBJ1-6,once,TRBV5-6,CASSLGTVRPPLHF,TGTGCCAGCAGCTTGGGGACAGTAAGGCCACCCCTCCACTTT
TRBD1,TRBJ1-2,-,TRBV5-4,CASSLDPGGNYGYTF,TGTGCCAGCAGCTTGGATCCAGGGGGCAACTATGGCTACACCTTC
-,TRBJ1-2,-,TRBV19,CASSTGVPVTNYGYTF,TGTGCCAGTAGTACCGGAGTTCCGGTGACTAACTATGGCTACACCTTC
-,TRBJ1-1,-,TRBV5-1,CASSLGAGSNTEAFF,TGCGCCAGCAGCTTGGGAGCCGGGAGTAACACTGAAGCTTTCTTT
-,TRBJ1-1,few,TRBV29-1,CSVELSGGDTEAFF,TGCAGCGTTGAACTTTCGGGGGGCGACACTGAAGCTTTCTTT
-,TRBJ2-2,once,TRBV7-6,CASSLSTGNTGELFF,TGTGCCAGCAGCTTAAGTACAGGGAACACCGGGGAGCTGTTTTTT
TRBD2,TRBJ2-1,-,TRBV9,CASSSQRGPYNEQFF,TGTGCCAGCAGCTCCCAGCGGGGCCCCTACAATGAGCAGTTCTTC
-,TRBJ1-5,-,TRBV12-2,CASRLVMAEDQPQHF,TGTGCAAGTCGCTTAGTTATGGCAGAAGATCAGCCCCAGCATTTT
TRBD2,TRBJ2-4,once,TRBV18,CASSPTGGAHGNIQYF,TGTGCCAGCTCACCAACGGGGGGGGCCCACGGAAACATTCAGTACTTC
-,TRBJ1-2,once,TRBV11-2,CASSQDSYYGYTF,TGTGCCAGCAGCCAAGACAGCTACTATGGCTACACCTTC
-,TRBJ2-1,-,TRBV7-9,CASSVDSYNEQFF,TGTGCCAGCAGCGTGGACTCTTACAATGAGCAGTTCTTC
-,TRBJ1-2,-,TRBV6-5,CASSYREASNYGYTF,TGTGCCAGCAGTTATCGGGAGGCCTCTAACTATGGCTACACCTTC
TRBD1,TRBJ2-5,-,TRBV19,CASKQTGGAETQYF,TGTGCCAGCAAACAAACAGGGGGCGCCGAGACCCAGTACTTC
-,TRBJ1-1,few,TRBV12-3/TRBV12-4,CASSTWGDTEAFF,TGTGCCAGCAGTACCTGGGGGGACACTGAAGCTTTCTTT
TRBD1,TRBJ1-2,-,TRBV5-5,CASSSDRGGYGYTF,TGTGCCAGCAGCTCGGACAGGGGAGGTTATGGCTACACCTTC
-,TRBJ2-6,-,TRBV7-9,CASSLGAGSGANVLTF,TGTGCCAGCAGCTTAGGGGCGGGCTCTGGGGCCAACGTCCTGACTTTC
-,TRBJ1-3,-,TRBV6-2/TRBV6-3,CASSRRSQGPGNTIYF,TGTGCCAGCAGTCGACGGTCACAGGGCCCTGGAAACACCATATATTTT
TRBD2,TRBJ2-1,few,TRBV7-2,CASSLALAGSSYNEQFF,TGTGCCAGCAGCTTAGCGCTAGCGGGGAGCTCCTACAATGAGCAGTTCTTC
-,TRBJ2-5,-,TRBV5-1,CASSLVSGRQETQYF,TGCGCCAGCAGCTTGGTATCAGGCAGGCAAGAGACCCAGTACTTC
-,TRBJ2-7,-,TRBV5-6,CASSSGLLPEQYF,TGTGCCAGCAGCTCGGGACTTTTGCCCGAGCAGTACTTC
-,TRBJ2-1,-,TRBV19,CASSFLAAEQFF,TGTGCCAGTAGTTTCTTAGCAGCTGAGCAGTTCTTC
-,TRBJ1-5,-,TRBV7-9,CASSPGGKPQHF,TGTGCCAGCAGCCCGGGGGGCAAGCCCCAGCATTTT
-,TRBJ2-2,-,TRBV7-2,CASSLQAGNTGELFF,TGTGCCAGCAGCCTTCAAGCGGGGAACACCGGGGAGCTGTTTTTT
TRBD2,TRBJ2-3,few,TRBV3-1/TRBV3-2,CASSEAGGGTTDTQYF,TGTGCCAGCAGCGAAGCCGGGGGGGGGACCACAGATACGCAGTATTTT
-,TRBJ1-5,-,TRBV6-5,CASSTGSTNQPQHF,TGTGCCAGCAGTACGGGGTCCACCAATCAGCCCCAGCATTTT
TRBD1,TRBJ2-3,once,TRBV27,CASRPGTGGDTQYF,TGTGCCAGCAGGCCCGGGACAGGGGGAGATACGCAGTATTTT
-,TRBJ2-5,-,TRBV4-1,CASSRAPEETQYF,TGCGCCAGCAGCCGTGCCCCAGAAGAGACCCAGTACTTC
TRBD2,TRBJ2-1,-,TRBV7-8,CASSAPSGGAPSSYNEQFF,TGTGCCAGCAGCGCTCCTAGCGGGGGGGCCCCCAGCTCCTACAATGAGCAGTTCTTC
TRBD2,TRBJ2-5,-,TRBV7-7,CASSLRTSGGAQTQYF,TGTGCCAGCAGCTTACGGACTAGCGGGGGGGCGCAGACCCAGTACTTC
-,TRBJ1-1,-,TRBV6-5,CASRNSYTEAFF,TGTGCCAGCAGAAACAGTTACACTGAAGCTTTCTTT
TRBD2,TRBJ2-5,-,TRBV19,CASSGTKGETQYF,TGTGCCAGTAGCGGGACTAAGGGAGAGACCCAGTACTTC